This TCR beta chain was identified during a study of blood T cell repertoires in COVID-19. Study-level information: Italy, Spain and the United States were the sources of the convalescent and acute COVID-19 samples. PBMCs, B-cell-depleted T cells, or T cells provided the cDNA or gDNA that made up the material.

In the original analysis: Reference gene primer amplification yielded estimated nucleated cell counts. TCRdb's table, derived via immunoSEQ multiplex PCR, lists solely in-frame clones and lacks some. That table gives V, J and clone size, and the DNA gave D and trimming. Here the sample spans about 94,000 clones, roughly 80% being singletons. The V and J ends lost 4 bases and 5 bases, in that order; junction bases with no gene match: 5. The CDR3 is made up of 14 amino acids. Per germline, CDR1 SGHRS and CDR2 YFSETQ. Regarding this clone: Additional DNA sequences in this sample encode the identical CDR3.

The sequence was collected from a man aged 60 to 75 with acute or convalescent COVID-19. The chain carries TRBV5-1 and TRBJ2-2; 7 bases are shared with TRBD1. Input material: peripheral blood. This chain's CDR3 is CASSGGQSTGELFF. CDR3 DNA sequence: TGCGCCAGCAGCGGGGGACAGTCGACCGGGGAGCTGTTTTTT.